This TCR beta chain is drawn from a study of shared clonotypes between healthy human individuals. About this clone: The antigen is unknown.

Naive CD8 cells lacked CD45RO, underwent positive selection for CCR7 and left out terminally differentiated effector memory CD45RA+ cells. Every donor, a Caucasian adult, lived in Nashville, Tennessee. The authors split each subset's genomic DNA evenly across several immunoSEQ plates. Repertoires were generated with immunoSEQ multiplex PCR, while TCRdb's copy carries only in-frame clones and drops some. The sample includes 560,000 or so clones, 90% to 97% of them seen just once. Study-wide findings and caveats: Estimated richness was generally greater in naive than memory subsets.

This CDR3 spans 12 amino acids. Trimming pared 7 bases from V and 2 bases from J, leaving 8 bases between. Germline CDR1 and CDR2: LNHDA and SQIVND (reference sequence). The receptor was isolated from a woman younger than 45 in good health. The chain is built from TRBV19 and TRBJ1-1, with D unresolved. Sequenced: naive CD8+ T cells sorted from blood. CDR3 sequence: CASTYANTEAFF. In DNA form, the CDR3 reads TGTGCCAGTACGTACGCCAACACTGAAGCTTTCTTT.